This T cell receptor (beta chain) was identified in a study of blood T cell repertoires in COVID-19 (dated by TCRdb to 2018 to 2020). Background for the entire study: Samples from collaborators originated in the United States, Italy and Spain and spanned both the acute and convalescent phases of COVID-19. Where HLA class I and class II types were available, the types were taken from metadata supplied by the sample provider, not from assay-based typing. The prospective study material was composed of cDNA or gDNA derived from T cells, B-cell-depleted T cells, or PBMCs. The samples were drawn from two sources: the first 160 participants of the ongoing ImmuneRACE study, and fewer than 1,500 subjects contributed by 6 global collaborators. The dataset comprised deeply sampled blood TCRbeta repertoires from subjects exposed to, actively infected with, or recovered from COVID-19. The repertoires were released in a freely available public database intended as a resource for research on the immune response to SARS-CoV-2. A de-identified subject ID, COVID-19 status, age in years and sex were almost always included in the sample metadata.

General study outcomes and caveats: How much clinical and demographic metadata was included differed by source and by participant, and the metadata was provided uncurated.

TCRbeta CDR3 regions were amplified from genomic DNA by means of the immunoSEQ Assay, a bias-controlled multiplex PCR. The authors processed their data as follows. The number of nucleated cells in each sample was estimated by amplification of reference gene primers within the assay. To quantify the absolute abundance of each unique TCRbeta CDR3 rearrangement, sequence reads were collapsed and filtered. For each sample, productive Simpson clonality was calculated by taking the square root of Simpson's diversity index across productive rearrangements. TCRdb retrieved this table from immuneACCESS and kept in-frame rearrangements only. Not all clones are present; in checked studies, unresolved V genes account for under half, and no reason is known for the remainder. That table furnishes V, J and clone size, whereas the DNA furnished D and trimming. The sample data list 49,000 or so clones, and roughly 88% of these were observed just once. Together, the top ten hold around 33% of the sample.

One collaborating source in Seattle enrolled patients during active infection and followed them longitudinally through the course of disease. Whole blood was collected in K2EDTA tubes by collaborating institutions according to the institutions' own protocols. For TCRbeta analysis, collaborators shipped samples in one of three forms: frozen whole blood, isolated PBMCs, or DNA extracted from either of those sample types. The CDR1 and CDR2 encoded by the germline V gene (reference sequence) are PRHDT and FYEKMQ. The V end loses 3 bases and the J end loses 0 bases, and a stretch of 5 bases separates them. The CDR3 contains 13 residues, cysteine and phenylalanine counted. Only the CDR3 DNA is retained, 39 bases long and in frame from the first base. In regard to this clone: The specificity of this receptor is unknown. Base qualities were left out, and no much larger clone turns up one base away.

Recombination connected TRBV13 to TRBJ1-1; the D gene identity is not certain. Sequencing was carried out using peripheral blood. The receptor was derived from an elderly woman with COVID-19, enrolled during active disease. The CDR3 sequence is CASSFRLNTEAFF. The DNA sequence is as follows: TGTGCCAGCAGCTTTCGGTTGAACACTGAAGCTTTCTTT.